This T cell receptor (beta chain) was observed in a study of T-cell reconstitution after alpha-beta-depleted transplantation in children. Unique molecular identifiers were used in preparing the TCRbeta library. TCRdb fed the PCR reads into MiXCR, producing one record per CDR3 protein. The sample holds roughly 400,000 distinct CDR3 sequences; 20% are singletons and the top ten take 3.8%. This receptor was identified in a human donor who donated a stem cell graft to a child with acute myeloid leukemia. This material consisted of PBMCs from the stem cell graft donor, taken from the stem cell graft.

The CDR3 DNA reads as TGTGCCAGCAGCTTACTACGGGACAGCTATGGCTACACCTTC. Translating it yields CASSLLRDSYGYTF. The chain recombines TRBV7-8 with TRBJ1-2; TRBD1 matches at 7 bases. The CDR3 sequence is 14 residues long. Germline assignment: CDR1 SGHVS and CDR2 FQNEAQ. Unmatched junction bases numbered 4, after V lost 2 bases and J lost 4 bases.